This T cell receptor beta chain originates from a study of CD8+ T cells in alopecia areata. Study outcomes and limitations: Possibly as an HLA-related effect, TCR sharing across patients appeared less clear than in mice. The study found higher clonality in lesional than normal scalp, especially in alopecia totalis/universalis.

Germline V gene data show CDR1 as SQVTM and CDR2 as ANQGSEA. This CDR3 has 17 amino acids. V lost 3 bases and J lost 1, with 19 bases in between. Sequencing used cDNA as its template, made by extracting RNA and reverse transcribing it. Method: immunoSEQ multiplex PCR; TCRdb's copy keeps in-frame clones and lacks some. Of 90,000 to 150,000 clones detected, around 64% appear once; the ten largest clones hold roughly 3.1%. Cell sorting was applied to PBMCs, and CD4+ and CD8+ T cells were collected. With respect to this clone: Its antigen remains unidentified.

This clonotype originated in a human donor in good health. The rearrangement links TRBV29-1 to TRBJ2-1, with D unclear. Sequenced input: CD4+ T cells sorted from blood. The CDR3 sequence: CSVDDSLGGFSYNEQFF. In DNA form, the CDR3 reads TGCAGCGTTGATGATTCCTTAGGCGGCTTTTCCTACAATGAGCAGTTCTTC.